Each of the 31 T cell receptor beta chains below was sequenced from the same sample in a study of T-cell reconstitution after alpha-beta-depleted transplantation in children. This sample's TCRbeta library carried unique molecular identifier barcodes. TCRdb used MiXCR to reprocess the PCR reads, holding one entry per CDR3 protein. The sample comprises roughly 590,000 distinct CDR3 sequences, approximately 16% of which are singletons, and 0.85% to 1.3% rests with the top ten. Sequencing was performed on PBMCs from the stem cell graft donor, taken from the stem cell graft. These receptors were taken from a human donor who donated a stem cell graft to a child with acute myeloid leukemia.

The V gene is TRBV6-2 or TRBV6-3, the J gene TRBJ2-1; D not resolved. CDR3 size: 12 residues. Germline V lookup: CDR1 MNHEY, CDR2 SVGEGT. V was cut by 6 bases and J by 8 bases, with 11 bases left in between. CDR3 amino acids: CASSHGRDEQFF. The CDR3 nucleotides are TGTGCCAGCAGCCATGGACGAGATGAGCAGTTCTTC.

There are many counts of this clonotype. This rearrangement joins TRBV29-1 to TRBJ1-2; tentative D call: TRBD1 (6 bases). Per germline, CDR1 SQVTM and CDR2 ANQGSEA. Between the trimmed V and J ends, which lost 5 bases and 8 bases, there was a span of 15 bases. The length of the CDR3 is 12 residues. The CDR3 DNA sequence: TGCAGCGTTTCAACGCCAGGGGTCGGCTACACCTTC. Protein: CSVSTPGVGYTF.

As concerns this clonotype: This may arise from a read error, as a much more abundant clone is one base away. The V gene is TRBV9, the J gene TRBJ2-3; no definite D call. This CDR3 has 14 residues. CDR1 and CDR2 (germline): SGDLS, YYNGEE. V lost 3 bases, J lost 4 bases, and 12 bases lay in between. CDR3 sequence reads: CASSASRVPDTQYF. DNA for the CDR3: TGTGCCAGCAGCGCGTCTAGGGTCCCAGATACGCAGTATTTT.

This clonotype occurred many times. The chain recombines TRBV29-1 with TRBJ2-2, with TRBD2 as a possible D gene (6 bases). With 2 bases removed from V and 8 bases from J, the gap between germline ends came to 18 bases. The germline CDR1 and CDR2 sequences are SQVTM and ANQGSEA. The CDR3 consists of 15 residues. CDR3 nucleotide sequence: TGCAGCGTTGAATCTTCCATCACTAGCTTGGGGGAGCTGTTTTTT. This gives the protein CSVESSITSLGELFF.

The V call is TRBV7-7, the J call TRBJ2-1, with D tentatively TRBD1 (6 bases). CDR1 and CDR2 (germline): SSHAT, FNYEAQ (reference sequence). This CDR3 has 14 residues. V shed 1 base and J shed 11 bases, with 15 bases lying between them. The CDR3 region has the DNA TGTGCCAGCAGCTTAGGGTTGGGGGCAGCCCAGCAGTTCTTC. This sequence encodes CASSLGLGAAQQFF.

This rearrangement joins TRBV10-2 to TRBJ2-6; D unclear. Germline V gene sequence: CDR1 WSHSY, CDR2 SAAADI. V was pared by 1 base and J by 2 bases, with 6 bases between. This CDR3 comprises 15 residues. The CDR3 is CASSELGAGANVLTF. Here the CDR3 DNA reads TGCGCCAGCAGTGAGTTAGGTGCTGGGGCCAACGTCCTGACTTTC.

This clonotype was counted at least ten times. The rearrangement joins TRBV7-2 to TRBJ2-1; 8 bases agree with TRBD2. Germline CDR1 reads SGHTA; CDR2 reads FQGNSA. V lost 5 bases to trimming and J lost 4 bases; unmatched junction nucleotides: 10. The CDR3 is 16 residues long. This CDR3 is CASSITGGGRYNEQFF. CDR3 coding DNA: TGTGCCAGCAGCATAACTGGCGGGGGGCGATACAATGAGCAGTTCTTC.

This chain connects TRBV20-1 to TRBJ1-5; the match to TRBD1 covers 7 bases. J gave up 8 bases and V 5 bases, and 18 bases lay outside the gene matches. Looked up from germline, CDR1 is DFQATT and CDR2 is SNEGSKA (reference sequence). CDR3 length: 16 residues. The CDR3: CSASEGGQGGTEPQHF. CDR3 nucleotide sequence: TGCAGTGCTTCGGAGGGCGGGCAGGGGGGGACTGAGCCCCAGCATTTT.

This clonotype was observed at least ten times. The chain has TRBV4-3 and TRBJ1-1; D ambiguous. V dropped 0 bases and J dropped 3 bases, with 14 bases sitting between them. The CDR3 covers 16 residues. Germline CDR1 and CDR2: LGHNA and YSLEER. CDR3: CASSQDSAGAYTEAFF. Here the CDR3 DNA reads TGCGCCAGCAGCCAAGATTCGGCAGGAGCCTACACTGAAGCTTTCTTT.

The rearrangement uses TRBV12-3 or TRBV12-4 and TRBJ1-2, with D maybe TRBD1 (5 bases). The CDR3 totals 15 residues. The V end was cut by 1 base, the J end by 5 bases, with 14 bases between. CDR3 DNA: TGTGCCAGCAGTTTAGTTGGCAGGGCGGTGTATGGCTACACCTTC. Translating gives CASSLVGRAVYGYTF.

The genes are TRBV15 and TRBJ1-5; D is perhaps TRBD1 (6 bases). The germline CDR1 and CDR2 sequences are LNHNV and YYDKDF (reference sequence). V was cut by 0 bases and J by 3 bases, with 27 bases left in between. The CDR3 extends over 21 amino acids. CDR3 sequence reads: CATSRDPQGLTASYNNQPQHF. The CDR3 bases are TGTGCCACCAGCAGAGATCCCCAGGGGCTGACGGCTTCCTATAACAATCAGCCCCAGCATTTT.

The genes are TRBV20-1 and TRBJ1-6; D unresolved. The CDR3 has 14 amino acids. V was trimmed by 5 bases and J by 7 bases, leaving 15 bases between them. The germline gives CDR1 DFQATT, CDR2 SNEGSKA (reference sequence). This chain's CDR3 is CSAHEWQDNSPLHF. Here the CDR3 DNA reads TGCAGTGCTCACGAATGGCAGGACAATTCACCCCTCCACTTT.

This clonotype was recorded many times. This chain links TRBV7-2 with TRBJ2-5, with 7 nucleotides matching TRBD1. V shed 6 bases and J 4 bases; nucleotides not matched to a gene: 5. Per germline, CDR1 SGHTA and CDR2 FQGNSA. The CDR3 runs to 13 residues. As DNA, the CDR3 is TGTGCCAGCAGTCGACAGGGATTAGAGACCCAGTACTTC. This codes for CASSRQGLETQYF.

This clonotype was seen repeatedly, ten times or more. This chain links TRBV10-3 with TRBJ2-3; TRBD2 matches at 8 bases. This CDR3 spans 14 amino acids. Germline V lookup: CDR1 ENHRY, CDR2 SYGVKD. Trimming removed 3 bases from V and 4 bases from J; junction bases left unmatched: 3. In DNA, the CDR3 is TGTGCCATCAGTGATAGCGGGGATCCAGATACGCAGTATTTT. Translation: CAISDSGDPDTQYF.

Ten or more counts support this clonotype. This sequence joins TRBV20-1 and TRBJ1-2; no reliable D call. The V gene lost 8 bases and the J gene lost 0 bases, with 16 bases spanning the gap. Germline V gene lookup returns CDR1 DFQATT and CDR2 SNEGSKA (reference sequence). The CDR3 is made up of 14 amino acids. Written as DNA, the CDR3 is TGCAGTCCCCGCGGGCGGGGAGCTAACTATGGCTACACCTTC. Translated, it gives CSPRGRGANYGYTF.

The chain joins TRBV28 to TRBJ1-6; D gene unclear. The V gene's germline CDR1 is MDHEN and CDR2 SYDVKM. Trimming left V 2 bases short and J 7 bases short, with 15 bases between. The CDR3 consists of 16 residues. CDR3 nucleotide sequence: TGTGCCAGCAGTTTAGAAGGGCCAGGATGGAATTCACCCCTCCACTTT. As protein: CASSLEGPGWNSPLHF.

The chain links TRBV28 to TRBJ2-3, with D perhaps being TRBD1 or TRBD2 (5 bases each). This CDR3 is 16 amino acids long. V was trimmed by 0 bases and J by 7 bases, leaving 17 bases between them. Germline CDR1 is MDHEN and CDR2 is SYDVKM. CDR3: CASSLWGTEPRNTQYF. The CDR3 nucleotides are TGTGCCAGCAGTTTATGGGGGACCGAGCCTAGGAATACGCAGTATTTT.

The chain combines TRBV28 with TRBJ1-6, with D unresolved. This CDR3 has 13 amino acids. Germline CDR1 is MDHEN and CDR2 is SYDVKM. With 8 bases removed from V and 4 bases from J, the gap between germline ends came to 9 bases. This CDR3 reads CASREFYNSPLHF. The CDR3 DNA follows: TGTGCCAGCCGGGAGTTTTATAATTCACCCCTCCACTTT.

The CDR3 protein is CASSMLADPTDTQYF. In nucleotides, the CDR3 is TGTGCCAGCAGTATGCTAGCGGACCCCACAGATACGCAGTATTTT. The chain carries TRBV12-3 or TRBV12-4 and TRBJ2-3, with TRBD2 matching 7 bases. The junction had 7 bases not matched to a gene; V was cut back by 5 bases and J by 2 bases. This CDR3 is built from 15 residues.

This clonotype showed up just a few times. The CDR3 loop reads CASSLGGVGGSYEQYV. CDR3 DNA: TGTGCCAGCAGTCTCGGGGGGGTCGGTGGGTCCTACGAGCAGTACGTC. The chain has TRBV28 and TRBJ2-7; 8 bases agree with TRBD2. The CDR3 is made up of 16 amino acids. The ends lost 5 bases at V and 1 base at J; junction bases unmatched: 10. The germline V gene encodes CDR1 MDHEN and CDR2 SYDVKM.

To note about this clonotype: A single base separates this from a much larger clone, so it may be a read error. This sequence joins TRBV12-3 or TRBV12-4 and TRBJ2-5; TRBD1 aligns across 10 bases. Losses at the gene ends were 6 bases for V and 3 bases for J; bases not matched to a gene: 4. This CDR3 is 14 amino acids long. Written as DNA, the CDR3 is TGTGCCAGCAGCTCGGACAGGGGGAAAGAGACCCAGTACTTC. Translated, it gives CASSSDRGKETQYF.

This clonotype occurred many times. The chain couples TRBV15 to TRBJ1-1, with 9 bases identical to TRBD1. The CDR3 is made up of 16 amino acids. Unmatched junction bases numbered 6, after V lost 3 bases and J lost 1 base. Germline CDR1 reads LNHNV; CDR2 reads YYDKDF (reference sequence). The CDR3 nucleotides are TGTGCCACCAGCAGGCCCCAGACAGGGGGGAACACTGAAGCTTTCTTT. Its protein is CATSRPQTGGNTEAFF. Supplemented by reference TRBV15 and TRBJ1-1, the full variable domain reads DAMVIQNPRYQVTQFGKPVTLSCSQTLNHNVMYWYQQKSSQAPKLLFHYYDKDFNNEADTPDNFQSRRPNTSFCFLDIRSPGLGDTAMYLCATSRPQTGGNTEAFFGQGTRLTVV.

This clonotype was observed at least ten times. The V call is TRBV12-3 or TRBV12-4, the J call TRBJ2-1; D not resolved. V shed 2 bases and J shed 11 bases, with 7 bases lying between them. The CDR3 runs 11 residues. The CDR3 bases are TGTGCCAGCAGTTTAAACCGCAAGCAGTTCTTC. It yields the protein CASSLNRKQFF.

Details on this clonotype: The conserved final phenylalanine or tryptophan is absent from the CDR3, which likely points to a read error. No DNA is shown, since the ends of the CDR3 on it are uncertain; the CDR3 is the one TCRdb lists. V and J are TRBV30 and TRBJ1-1; TRBD1, as called in the table, went unchecked against the DNA. Germline V gene data show CDR1 as GTSNPN and CDR2 as SVGIG (reference sequence). With termini counted, the CDR3 has 11 amino acids. CDR3 region: CAWHGPGQGAI.

The table lists this clonotype with a few counts. The CDR3 loop reads CASSPTSGLAKNIQYF. The CDR3 DNA reads as TGTGCCAGCAGCCCAACTAGCGGCCTAGCCAAAAACATTCAGTACTTC. V is TRBV7-8 and J is TRBJ2-4, with 8 nucleotides matching TRBD2. The V gene end was trimmed by 5 bases and the J gene end by 0 bases; junction bases not matched to a gene: 6. Germline V CDR1 and CDR2: SGHVS, FQNEAQ. The CDR3 extends over 16 amino acids.

The V gene is TRBV19, the J gene TRBJ2-1; 7 bases are a match to TRBD1. With 6 bases clipped from V and 0 bases from J, the junction kept 5 bases outside the gene matches. The CDR3 covers 15 residues. Germline loops: CDR1 LNHDA, CDR2 SQIVND (reference sequence). CDR3 sequence reads: CASRGRDSSYNEQFF. The CDR3 nucleotides read TGTGCCAGTAGGGGACGGGACAGCTCCTACAATGAGCAGTTCTTC. The full variable domain, completed using reference TRBV19 and TRBJ2-1, is DGGITQSPKYLFRKEGQNVTLSCEQNLNHDAMYWYRQDPGQGLRLIYYSQIVNDFQKGDIAEGYSVSREKKESFPLTVTSAQKNPTAFYLCASRGRDSSYNEQFFGPGTRLTVL.

This clonotype was picked up many times. V is TRBV20-1 and J is TRBJ1-6, with TRBD1 matching 7 bases. Germline assignment: CDR1 DFQATT and CDR2 SNEGSKA (reference sequence). This CDR3 contains 13 residues. V lost 5 bases, J lost 8 bases, and 6 bases stayed unmatched. In nucleotides, the CDR3 is TGCAGTGCTTTGGGACAGACCGATTCACCCCTCCACTTT. Protein: CSALGQTDSPLHF.

This clonotype was counted ten times or more. The chain carries TRBV7-6 and TRBJ2-1, with no clear D. Deletions cut 3 bases from V and 0 bases from J, with 9 bases between. CDR1 and CDR2 (germline): SGHVS, FNYEAQ. The CDR3 has 15 amino acids. In DNA form, the CDR3 reads TGTGCCAGCAGCTTTAGGGCGAGCTCCTACAATGAGCAGTTCTTC. This gives the protein CASSFRASSYNEQFF.

This clonotype has a count of ten or more. The chain joins TRBV6-5 to TRBJ1-2; a weak D match, TRBD1 (5 bases). Trimming took 6 bases from V and 7 from J, leaving 9 bases between them. The CDR3 is 11 amino acids. Per germline, CDR1 MNHEY and CDR2 SVGAGI. CDR3 DNA sequence: TGTGCCAGCAGCGTAGGGGTTGGCTACACCTTC. Protein product: CASSVGVGYTF.

V gene TRBV5-1 combines with J gene TRBJ2-2, with D maybe TRBD2 (6 bases). Germline V gives CDR1 SGHRS, CDR2 YFSETQ. Trimming stripped 1 base from V and 7 bases from J, with 14 bases between. The CDR3 is made up of 15 amino acids. This CDR3 reads CASSLWSGEDGELFF. CDR3 DNA: TGCGCCAGCAGCTTGTGGTCCGGGGAGGACGGGGAGCTGTTTTTT.

This clonotype came up many times. The rearrangement uses TRBV29-1 and TRBJ2-3, with 7 bases matching TRBD1. The CDR3 is made up of 13 amino acids. V gave up 6 bases and J gave up 2 bases; unmatched junction bases: 5. The germline V gene encodes CDR1 SQVTM and CDR2 ANQGSEA. CDR3: CSVGGLNTDTQYF. CDR3 coding DNA: TGCAGCGTAGGGGGCTTGAACACAGATACGCAGTATTTT.